This T cell receptor beta chain appears in the sequencing data of a study of Graves' ophthalmopathy and Graves' hyperthyroidism (dated by TCRdb to 2016 to 2019). Broadly, across the study: Peripheral blood was collected at initial diagnosis, before any treatment. In total, 120 to 150 blood samples were TCR-sequenced: under 45 ophthalmopathy, approximately 80 hyperthyroidism and around 17 hyperthyroidism-to-ophthalmopathy patients. An independent validation cohort comprised some 19 hyperthyroidism patients and 15 to 17 patients who later progressed from hyperthyroidism to ophthalmopathy. TCR beta repertoire signatures were used to distinguish Graves' ophthalmopathy from Graves' hyperthyroidism and to predict progression to ophthalmopathy. Once sampling was done, hyperthyroidism patients were given methimazole at a starting dose of 30 mg daily, while ophthalmopathy patients were given high-dose intravenous methylprednisolone. In about 6 hyperthyroidism patients, the T-cell repertoire of thyroid tissue was compared with the T-cell repertoire of blood. A discovery set of 95 to 100 patients (43 ophthalmopathy, about 55 stable hyperthyroidism) was enrolled to explore V-J signatures distinguishing ophthalmopathy from hyperthyroidism.

Notes on this clonotype: Its antigen is not yet known. Nothing much larger sits one base from this clone, and base qualities are not available.

For repertoire sequencing, TCR beta CDR3 regions were amplified from RNA transcripts. The first round was an RT-PCR using HTBI primers with the Qiagen OneStep RT-PCR kit, and this first round was followed by a second-round multiplex PCR, then size selection and purification. Libraries were sequenced on an Illumina HiSeq2000 using paired-end 100 bp reads. The authors' pipeline ran thus. Reads were processed with SOAPnuke, discarding reads with adapters, uncalled bases, mean Phred below 15, or no exact constant-primer or identifier match. COPE v1.2.5 was used to merge high-quality paired reads. Unique nucleotide sequences were defined as clonotypes and aligned to IMGT TRB V, D and J references using MiTCR v1.1. The analysis was limited to V-J combinations with a frequency above 0.0001, which together covered roughly 99% of the repertoires. For each V-J combination, a TCR clonal expansion and chaos score was defined as F50 clonal expansion divided by the chaos observed in the TCRdist matrix. Welch's t-statistics and random forest were used to reduce features to about a dozen V-J combinations, which were fed into a naive Bayes classifier. Thyroid-blood repertoire similarity was quantified with the Morisita-Horn index. Through fastp at Q25 and MiXCR, TCRdb rebuilt clones from the public reads, retaining in-frame beta chains. A single entry per CDR3 protein holds the most common genes and DNA from its merged rows. The V and J calls here are based on TCRdb, not the publication. The table for this sample lists 40,000 or so distinct CDR3 sequences; roughly 49% of them were counted only once. Jointly, the top ten make up about 25% of the sample.

The paper as a whole reports these results and caveats: Ophthalmopathy was separated from stable hyperthyroidism by the 13-signature model with roughly 87% sensitivity and 81% to 84% specificity in cross-validation and with 80%/75% in the test set. Among expanded thyroid clonotypes with frequency above 0.001, most also showed up in blood, which suggests that blood repertoires may reflect the thyroid immune response. No statistical method was used to predetermine the sample size, and group allocation was not hidden from the investigators. In validation, the model predicted ophthalmopathy progression with roughly 68% sensitivity and roughly 72% specificity; around twelve predicted patients were CT-confirmed with GO in a median of approximately six months.

The CDR3 holds 13 amino acids from the cysteine to the phenylalanine. Left in the record is the CDR3 DNA by itself, 39 bases read in frame from the first base. Sequences SQVTM (CDR1) and ANQGSEA (CDR2) are obtained from the germline V gene. V and J lose 4 bases and 0 bases, and a span of 9 bases separates them. Hyperthyroidism was considered stable if no progression to ophthalmopathy occurred within 18 months of follow-up. The hyperthyroidism patients were 18 to 65 years old and newly diagnosed, with a disease duration of less than 2 months. Anyone with other autoimmune diseases, uncontrolled infections, pregnancy or lactation was excluded from the study. Diagnosis was based on clinical symptoms, serum thyroxine, TRAb, thyroid ultrasound and orbital computed tomography. Ficoll-Paque density gradient centrifugation was used to isolate PBMCs from around 10 ml of fresh peripheral blood. Trizol reagent was used to extract the total RNA, and its quality was then checked on an Agilent 2100 Bioanalyzer.

What was sequenced was peripheral blood. This receptor was obtained from an adult woman with stable Graves' hyperthyroidism. The chain links TRBV29-1 with TRBJ2-5, with TRBD1 perhaps the D gene, on 6 matching bases. The CDR3 corresponds to CSVGRTDQETQYF. The nucleotide sequence is TGCAGCGTTGGTCGGACAGACCAAGAGACCCAGTACTTC.